The rows below give T cell receptor beta chains drawn from one sample of a study of radiation and T cells in renal cell carcinoma. Some clones are missing from TCRdb's copy, which holds only in-frame ones; the method was immunoSEQ multiplex PCR. Among tens of thousands of clones, approximately 83% were seen once, and the ten largest hold less than 7%. The sample in question was blood, obtained from a patient whose treatment included radiotherapy and nephrectomy. The receptors were gathered from a man between 60 and 75 years old with renal cell carcinoma. The conserved cysteine and the conserved F or W are not part of the CDR3 here. A D gene is named only where the DNA matches it firmly. Where a row states a size, it is once, few, many or the class of an expanded clone; other rows omit it.

clone_size,v_call,d_call,cdr3_aa
many,TRBV27,TRBD2,ASTRSGSSYNEQF
-,TRBV27,TRBD1,ASRTLLDRGQETQY
-,TRBV7-2,-,ASSLLRALNEQF
-,TRBV5-4,-,ASSLVVGLGEKLF
-,TRBV5-1,TRBD2,ASSLGYSGTSQGTQY
-,TRBV15,TRBD2,ATSRDRGLAGVSY
-,TRBV5-4,-,ASSLMGTEVFNSPLH
once,TRBV7-8,TRBD1,ASSLAGQGFGVYGYT
-,TRBV5-1,-,ASSLGGDLRYGYT
-,TRBV19,TRBD1,ASHPRDSPTYEQY
-,TRBV6-6,TRBD2,ASSVLAGREQY
-,TRBV11-3,-,ASSSTGEGSYEQY
-,TRBV21-1,-,ASSNNLRKGFVLYEQY
-,TRBV18,TRBD2,ASSPSVGTSGYNEQF
-,TRBV2,TRBD2,ASSILTSGSSNEQF